Described below is a single T cell receptor beta chain sequence and its context. This sample stems from a study of blood T cell repertoires in COVID-19. Study at large: There were acute and convalescent COVID-19 samples, and they came from the United States, Italy and Spain. T cells, B-cell-depleted T cells, or PBMCs provided the cDNA or gDNA that served as material.

Original handling: Reference gene primer amplification gave estimated nucleated cell counts. Data came from immunoSEQ multiplex PCR; TCRdb stores just in-frame clones and leaves some out. V and J calls plus clone size are reproduced from that table; the DNA served to infer D and trimming. The sample lists around 90,000 clones, almost 95% seen once, with nearly 6.5% in the top ten. The CDR3 runs 17 residues. In germline, CDR1 is WSHSY, CDR2 SAAADI. V shed 5 bases, J shed 8 bases, and the junction held 12 bases outside the gene matches. This sequence was found in a woman aged 55-70 years with active COVID-19. The specimen was peripheral blood. This chain joins TRBV10-2 and TRBJ2-1, with 13 bases matching TRBD2. The CDR3 sequence: CASSSWTSGRAIDEQFF. The CDR3 region has the DNA TGCGCCAGCAGTTCCTGGACTAGCGGGAGAGCAATTGATGAGCAGTTCTTC.